This is a list of T cell receptor beta chains from one sample in a study of blood T cell repertoires in COVID-19. Data came from immunoSEQ multiplex PCR; TCRdb stores just in-frame clones and leaves some out. The repertoire consists of more than 85,000 clones, with around nine tenths occurring once and the leading ten covering around 3%. The sequencing sample was made of peripheral blood. The receptors were sampled from a man aged 50-60 years with active or convalescent COVID-19. CDR3s include the opening cysteine and the closing phenylalanine or tryptophan.

>TRBJ1-1|TRBV2|14
CASRTQAPDTEAFF
>TRBJ2-3|TRBV5-1|14
CASSQRRGADTQYF
>TRBJ2-7|TRBV6-5|11
CASRQGYEQYF
>TRBJ1-1|TRBV28|13
CASRRDRSTEAFF
>TRBJ1-4|TRBV10-3|15
CAISGTGAGLEKLFF
>TRBJ2-3|TRBV9|17
CASSVPGRGQATDTQYF
>TRBJ2-5|TRBV28|15
CASSLTTGAQETQYF
>TRBJ2-1|TRBV18|16
CASSPTTSGGAGEQFF
>TRBJ1-4|TRBV19|14
CASSMGTAPEKLFF
>TRBJ1-1|TRBV10-3|14
CAISAGGGGTEAFF
>TRBJ1-5|TRBV28|14
CASSGLPLGQPQHF
>TRBJ2-1|TRBV6-2/TRBV6-3|16
CASSETGVRTYNEQFF
>TRBJ2-5|TRBV5-1|13
CASSVSGKETQYF
>TRBJ1-2|TRBV9|15
CASSVNSERNYGYTF
>TRBJ1-4|TRBV28|14
CASSPPRGGEKLFF
>TRBJ1-2|TRBV5-3|14
CARSAQGPFRGGTF
>TRBJ1-3|TRBV5-1|14
CASAEGRPGNTIYF